This T cell receptor beta chain was captured by sequencing in a study of beta chain features in type 1 diabetes. For the study at large: Age, gender, cell numbers and subset yield matched between patients and controls.

A remark on this clone: The antigen is not known.

Whole-study results and caveats: Compared with healthy donors, patients appeared to share more similar naive, central memory and regulatory TCRB repertoires. Type 1 diabetes patients had moderately but significantly shorter TCRB CDR3s in all four CD4+ subsets.

This CDR3 contains 15 residues. Germline CDR1 reads LGHNA; CDR2 reads YSLEER. The V end lost 0 bases, the J end lost 7 bases, and 12 bases lay between the germline ends. The investigators reverse transcribed all of the isolated RNA, so they sequenced expressed TCRB transcripts. Repertoires were generated with immunoSEQ multiplex PCR, while TCRdb's copy carries only in-frame clones and drops some. The profile shows almost 350,000 clones, around 9.3% of them singletons. The sequence came from a man under 40 with type 1 diabetes. This chain links TRBV4-3 with TRBJ1-4; D ambiguous. The sample was central memory CD4+ T cells from blood. CDR3 in DNA: TGCGCCAGCAGCCAAGAGGCTTACTCGGCTGAAAAACTGTTTTTT. Protein: CASSQEAYSAEKLFF.